One sample yielded the 20 T cell receptor beta chains listed below, sequenced in a study of T cell repertoires in cytomegalovirus infection (dated by TCRdb to the late 2010s). No cognate antigen is known for these TCRs. Reads for this sample came from an Illumina HiSeq 1500. The raw public data were reprocessed by TCRdb itself: fastp quality trimming at Q25, MiXCR clonotype calling, in-frame beta chains only. Each entry is one CDR3 protein sequence, shown with its most common DNA and genes. The sample table contains about half a million distinct CDR3 sequences; only one count was recorded for roughly 46% of them. The ten largest clones represent around 45% of the sample. The treatment or condition label, read with the paper, signifies: in vitro stimulation with specific CMV peptide epitopes to enrich CMV-specific T cells. The material sequenced was cultured PBMCs, taken from culture after CMV antigen stimulation. These receptors all stem from a human donor in good health (CMV status not recorded). Some clones in this sample may be carry-over from other donors' samples.

This sequence joins TRBV2 and TRBJ1-1; tentatively, D is TRBD1 (6 bases). In germline, CDR1 is SNHLY, CDR2 FYNNEI. CDR3 length: 15 amino acids. V lost 1 base, J lost 1 base, and 10 bases lay in between. CDR3 residues: CASSEGGQQNTEAFF. As DNA, the CDR3 is TGTGCCAGCAGTGAAGGGGGGCAGCAGAACACTGAAGCTTTCTTT.

The CDR3 loop reads CASSQVTNRANQPQHF. The CDR3 DNA is TGTGCCAGCAGCCAAGTAACTAACAGGGCCAATCAGCCCCAGCATTTT. The chain has TRBV4-2 and TRBJ1-5; TRBD1 is a possible D gene (6 bases). From germline, CDR1 is LGHNA and CDR2 YNFKEQ. Trimming stripped 1 base from V and 3 bases from J, with 13 bases between. The CDR3 spans 16 residues.

This clonotype was recorded a few times. The chain has TRBV7-8 and TRBJ1-2, with D unresolved. This CDR3 contains 14 residues. CDR1 SGHVS and CDR2 FQNEAQ come from the germline V gene. Trimming removed 0 bases from V and 2 bases from J, with 7 bases in between. The CDR3 region is CASSLAGLNYGYTF. The CDR3 DNA follows: TGTGCCAGCAGCTTAGCCGGTCTCAACTATGGCTACACCTTC. Full variable domain (remainder filled in from reference TRBV7-8 and TRBJ1-2): GAGVSQSPRYKVAKRGQDVALRCDPISGHVSLFWYQQALGQGPEFLTYFQNEAQLDKSGLPSDRFFAERPEGSVSTLKIQRTQQEDSAVYLCASSLAGLNYGYTFGSGTRLTVV.

The V gene is TRBV4-3, the J gene TRBJ2-5; 10 bases match TRBD2. The trim removed 1 base at V and 4 bases at J, leaving 9 bases unmatched. This CDR3 is 17 amino acids long. The germline V gene has CDR1 LGHNA and CDR2 YSLEER. The CDR3 reads CASSQGSLAGGGETQYF. As DNA, the CDR3 is TGCGCCAGCAGCCAAGGGTCATTAGCGGGAGGTGGAGAGACCCAGTACTTC.

Here the CDR3 DNA reads TGTGCCAGCAGCTTAGTAGCGGGAGCAGGCGAGCAGTACTTC. Its protein is CASSLVAGAGEQYF. This sequence joins TRBV7-6 and TRBJ2-7, with 9 bases aligning to TRBD2. V dropped 1 base and J dropped 6; count of bases not matched to a gene: 4. This CDR3 has 14 residues. CDR1 is SGHVS, CDR2 FNYEAQ, per germline.

The CDR3 here is CASSIGLGGSTIYF. The CDR3 nucleotides read TGTGCCAGTAGTATAGGGCTCGGCGGTAGCACCATATATTTT. The chain links TRBV19 to TRBJ1-3; D uncertain. The V and J ends lost 1 base and 9 bases respectively, with 13 bases between them. CDR1 is LNHDA and CDR2 is SQIVND in the germline V gene (reference sequence). The CDR3 sequence is 14 residues long.

The chain recombines TRBV20-1 with TRBJ1-4; 9 bases agree with TRBD1. Germline V CDR1 and CDR2: DFQATT, SNEGSKA (reference sequence). CDR3 length equals 14 residues. After removal of 5 bases from V and 4 bases from J, the junction contained 5 bases not matched to a gene. As DNA, the CDR3 is TGCAGTGCTGAGGGACAGGGAGGTAATGAAAAACTGTTTTTT. Protein product: CSAEGQGGNEKLFF.

This clonotype was seen ten or more times. The chain is built from TRBV7-9 and TRBJ1-3, with D possibly TRBD1 on 5 matching bases. Trimming cost V 7 bases and J 4 bases, with 26 bases left between them. Germline V gene lookup returns CDR1 SEHNR and CDR2 FQNEAQ (reference sequence). The CDR3 is 18 amino acids. The CDR3 DNA reads as TGTGCCAGCACCACCTCAGTGGGGGGACTCCAAGGGGGAAACACCATATATTTT. It encodes CASTTSVGGLQGGNTIYF. Full variable domain (outside the CDR3, taken from reference TRBV7-9 and TRBJ1-3): DTGVSQNPRHKITKRGQNVTFRCDPISEHNRLYWYRQTLGQGPEFLTYFQNEAQLEKSRLLSDRFSAERPKGSFSTLEIQRTEQGDSAMYLCASTTSVGGLQGGNTIYFGEGSWLTVV.

This clonotype was detected a few times. The chain combines TRBV19 with TRBJ2-1, with D unresolved. Germline V gene data show CDR1 as LNHDA and CDR2 as SQIVND (reference sequence). V was shortened by 3 bases and J by 6 bases, with 12 bases between the two germline ends. The CDR3 has 14 amino acids. CDR3 residues: CASSIGPASNEQFF. In DNA, the CDR3 is TGTGCCAGTAGTATCGGTCCCGCCAGCAATGAGCAGTTCTTC.

This clonotype was counted only a few times. The chain employs TRBV12-3 or TRBV12-4 and TRBJ2-2; D is unclear. The CDR3 loop spans 15 amino acids. V was cut by 8 bases and J by 7 bases, with 20 bases left in between. CDR3 sequence reads: CASDGGFGLHGELFF. The CDR3, as DNA: TGTGCCAGCGACGGTGGTTTTGGTCTCCACGGGGAGCTGTTTTTT.

This chain links TRBV7-2 with TRBJ2-7, with 9 positions matching TRBD2. V dropped 5 bases and J dropped 0; count of bases not matched to a gene: 5. This CDR3 has 15 residues. CDR1 is SGHTA, CDR2 FQGNSA, per germline. The CDR3 nucleotides are TGTGCCAGCAGCGAGCGGGGGGTCCCCTCCTACGAGCAGTACTTC. This translates into CASSERGVPSYEQYF.

This clonotype came up a few times. The V call is TRBV19, the J call TRBJ1-5; D uncertain. Per the germline V gene, CDR1 is LNHDA and CDR2 is SQIVND (reference sequence). This CDR3 contains 13 residues. The germline V and J ends were trimmed by 5 bases and 3 bases, with 8 bases remaining between them. This CDR3 is CASSGVTNQPQHF. The CDR3 bases are TGTGCCAGTAGTGGGGTCACCAATCAGCCCCAGCATTTT.

This rearrangement joins TRBV7-2 to TRBJ2-3; 13 bases agree with TRBD2. The CDR3 totals 15 residues. V was clipped by 5 bases and J by 6 bases; unmatched bases: 5. Germline V lookup: CDR1 SGHTA, CDR2 FQGNSA. The CDR3 here is CASSQGLAGSDTQYF. In nucleotides, the CDR3 is TGTGCCAGCAGCCAGGGACTAGCGGGATCGGATACGCAGTATTTT.

This clonotype was recorded at least ten times. This chain uses TRBV7-2 with TRBJ2-3; TRBD2 matches 7 bases. Per the germline V gene, CDR1 is SGHTA and CDR2 is FQGNSA. This CDR3 comprises 16 residues. V lost 5 bases to trimming and J lost 4 bases; unmatched junction nucleotides: 12. In DNA form, the CDR3 reads TGTGCCAGCAGCCAACCAGCGGGACCAAGGCCAGATACGCAGTATTTT. Translation gives CASSQPAGPRPDTQYF.

Only a few counts were recorded for this clonotype. This chain links TRBV4-1 with TRBJ2-1; D may be TRBD2 (5 bases). CDR1 MGHRA and CDR2 YSYEKL come from the germline V gene. V was shortened by 2 bases and J by 4 bases, with 9 bases between the two germline ends. The CDR3 extends over 14 amino acids. CDR3 sequence: CASSQSRGYNEQFF. The CDR3 nucleotides are TGCGCCAGCAGCCAATCTCGCGGGTACAATGAGCAGTTCTTC.

In its sample, this clonotype was seen a few times. The chain uses TRBV6-2 or TRBV6-3 and TRBJ2-3, with 8 bases aligning to TRBD2. The germline gives CDR1 MNHEY, CDR2 SVGEGT. This CDR3 has 13 amino acids. Losses at the gene ends were 7 bases for V and 7 bases for J; bases not matched to a gene: 7. The CDR3 DNA follows: TGTGCCAGCACCTCAAGCGGGAGTTATACGCAGTATTTT. As protein: CASTSSGSYTQYF.

This clonotype appeared a few times. V gene TRBV7-2 combines with J gene TRBJ2-3; no reliable D call. Germline V gives CDR1 SGHTA, CDR2 FQGNSA. V lost 2 bases and J 4 bases, leaving 10 bases between the germline ends. The CDR3 has 14 amino acids. This CDR3 reads CASSLRWSPDTQYF. The CDR3 nucleotides read TGTGCCAGCAGCTTACGGTGGAGCCCAGATACGCAGTATTTT.

This clonotype was seen once. This chain connects TRBV12-3 or TRBV12-4 to TRBJ2-4; 8 bases agree with TRBD2. Trimming removed 2 bases from V and 8 bases from J; junction bases left unmatched: 5. The CDR3 contains 14 residues. The CDR3 nucleotides read TGTGCCAGCAGTTTAACGGGAGGGTCGGACATTCAGTACTTC. Its protein is CASSLTGGSDIQYF.

This chain connects TRBV7-6 to TRBJ2-3, with 10 nucleotides matching TRBD2. The CDR3 runs to 15 residues. Germline CDR1 reads SGHVS; CDR2 reads FNYEAQ. The V segment lost 2 bases and the J segment 5 bases; nucleotides outside the gene matches: 4. The CDR3 protein is CASSLPSGSQDTQYF. The CDR3 coding sequence is TGTGCCAGCAGCTTACCTAGCGGGAGCCAAGATACGCAGTATTTT.

This clonotype was recorded once. The J gene is TRBJ2-5, the V gene TRBV20-1; a weak D match, TRBD2 (5 bases). The V gene lost 2 bases and the J gene lost 2 bases, with 9 bases spanning the gap. Germline V gene sequence: CDR1 DFQATT, CDR2 SNEGSKA (reference sequence). The CDR3 covers 13 residues. As DNA, the CDR3 is TGCAGTGCTAGAAGCGGAACGCAAGAGACCCAGTACTTC. Protein product: CSARSGTQETQYF.